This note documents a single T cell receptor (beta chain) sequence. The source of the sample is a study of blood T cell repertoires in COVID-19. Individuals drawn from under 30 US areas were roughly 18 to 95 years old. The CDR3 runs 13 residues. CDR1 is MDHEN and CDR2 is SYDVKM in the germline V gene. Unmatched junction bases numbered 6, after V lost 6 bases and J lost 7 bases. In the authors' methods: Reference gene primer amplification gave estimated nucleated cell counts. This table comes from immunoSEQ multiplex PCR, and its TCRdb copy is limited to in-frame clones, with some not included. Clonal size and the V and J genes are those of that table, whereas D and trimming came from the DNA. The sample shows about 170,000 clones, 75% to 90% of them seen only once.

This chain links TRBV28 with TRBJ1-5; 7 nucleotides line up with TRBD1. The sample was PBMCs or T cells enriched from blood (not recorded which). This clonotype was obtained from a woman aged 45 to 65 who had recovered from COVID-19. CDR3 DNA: TGTGCCAGCAGAAGACAGGGAGGACAGCCCCAGCATTTT. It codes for CASRRQGGQPQHF.